In its sample, the clone carrying this TCR beta chain was seen many times. Antigen unknown. This sample was taken from a study of T-cell reconstitution after alpha-beta-depleted transplantation in children. Construction of the TCRbeta library involved unique molecular identifiers. TCRdb re-derived calls from the PCR reads in MiXCR, one entry per CDR3 protein. The table includes approximately 350,000 distinct CDR3 sequences, about a sixth detected once. This CDR3 spans 16 amino acids. The germline V gene has CDR1 MNHNS and CDR2 SASEGT. The junction had 10 bases not matched to a gene; V was cut back by 5 bases and J by 3 bases. Study outcomes and limitations: Some patients' high day-60 TCRbeta diversity was traced to surviving recipient T cells and thymic progenitors. Several hundred expanded graft clones reportedly were the source of alpha-beta T cells about two months after transplant. Among T cells one year after transplant, newly produced cells accounted for most counts and diversity.

The sequenced sample was PBMCs, mostly from graft donor cells, obtained 360 days after TCRalphabeta/CD19-depleted stem cell transplant. V usage is TRBV6-1 and J usage is TRBJ2-1, with 7 bases matching TRBD2. This receptor was identified in a male patient between 2 and 15 years old who had a stem cell transplant for acute lymphoblastic leukemia, so the T cells may come from the graft donor. The CDR3 is CASSRREGPNYNEQFF. The CDR3 region has the DNA TGTGCCAGCAGTCGGAGGGAGGGCCCCAACTACAATGAGCAGTTCTTC.